The 30 T cell receptor beta chains below all came from one sample that was sequenced in a study of shared clonotypes between healthy human individuals. The repertoire was sequenced with immunoSEQ multiplex PCR; TCRdb's copy has only in-frame clones and lacks some. The repertoire includes about 1.5 million clones, over 95% of them detected once, and 1.2% sits in the top ten. Sequenced material: naive CD4+ T cells sorted from blood. Subset defined: CD45RA+ positively selected. Every receptor here comes from a man younger than 40 in good health.

In DNA form, the CDR3 reads TGCGCCAGCAGCCCACTTGAAAATTCACCCCTCCACTTT. Translation gives CASSPLENSPLHF. This chain joins TRBV5-1 and TRBJ1-6; D gene ambiguous. Trimming left V 4 bases short and J 7 bases short, with 9 bases between. In germline, CDR1 is SGHRS, CDR2 YFSETQ. CDR3 size: 13 residues.

The chain has TRBV7-8 and TRBJ2-7; D perhaps matches TRBD2 (6 bases). Germline CDR1 is SGHVS and CDR2 is FQNEAQ. The CDR3 contains 17 residues. Trimming cost V 0 bases and J 2 bases, with 17 bases left between them. Here the CDR3 reads CASSLARSMRGTYEQYF. The CDR3, as DNA: TGTGCCAGCAGCTTAGCCCGGTCGATGCGGGGAACCTACGAGCAGTACTTC.

The chain uses TRBV6-1 and TRBJ2-7; D is unresolved. The CDR3 length is 14 residues. The germline V gene has CDR1 MNHNS and CDR2 SASEGT. V shed 7 bases and J shed 4 bases, with 17 bases lying between them. CDR3 region: CASNKRTVSYEQYF. In DNA form, the CDR3 reads TGTGCCAGCAATAAAAGGACGGTCTCGTACGAGCAGTACTTC.

V gene TRBV7-9 combines with J gene TRBJ2-4; D not resolved. The CDR3 is 15 residues long. CDR1 and CDR2 (germline): SEHNR, FQNEAQ (reference sequence). Between the trimmed V and J ends, which lost 8 bases and 1 base, there was a span of 15 bases. CDR3 sequence: CASQLLGQAKNIQYF. In DNA, the CDR3 is TGTGCCAGCCAGCTTCTGGGCCAGGCCAAAAACATTCAGTACTTC.

J is TRBJ2-1 and V is TRBV7-3; no firm D call. V lost 0 bases, J lost 10 bases, and 13 bases lay in between. CDR3 size: 14 residues. From germline, CDR1 is SGHTA and CDR2 FQGTGA. The CDR3 region has the DNA TGTGCCAGCAGCTTAACGAGAGCAGCAAACGAGCAGTTCTTC. It yields the protein CASSLTRAANEQFF.

V gene TRBV5-1 combines with J gene TRBJ1-1; TRBD1 agrees at 7 bases. The CDR3 runs 16 residues. Looked up from germline, CDR1 is SGHRS and CDR2 is YFSETQ. V lost 4 bases, J lost 3 bases, and 12 bases stayed unmatched. Written as DNA, the CDR3 is TGCGCCAGCAGCCGAACGACAGGGAAGGCGGACACTGAAGCTTTCTTT. This translates into CASSRTTGKADTEAFF.

The count of this clone is one. The rearrangement uses TRBV9 and TRBJ2-2, with TRBD1 identical over 10 bases. CDR3 length: 15 residues. V dropped 0 bases and J dropped 7; count of bases not matched to a gene: 3. Germline values: CDR1 SGDLS, CDR2 YYNGEE. The CDR3 loop reads CASSVGQGAIGELFF. CDR3 sequence (DNA): TGTGCCAGCAGCGTAGGACAGGGGGCAATCGGGGAGCTGTTTTTT.

This chain uses TRBV5-8 with TRBJ2-7; no clear D. Germline CDR1 is SGHTS and CDR2 is YDEGEE. The CDR3 length is 14 residues. V gave up 0 bases and J gave up 2 bases, with 9 bases separating them. CDR3 DNA sequence: TGTGCCAGCAGCTTGGCCCCGGGCGCCTACGAGCAGTACTTC. The encoded protein is CASSLAPGAYEQYF. The complete variable domain, with remaining parts taken from reference TRBV5-8 and TRBJ2-7, reads EAGVTQSPTHLIKTRGQQATLRCSPISGHTSVYWYQQALGLGLQFLLWYDEGEERNRGNFPPRFSGRQFPNYSSELNVNALELEDSALYLCASSLAPGAYEQYFGPGTRLTVT.

The CDR3 nucleotides are TGTGCCAGCAGCTCGACTAGCGGGACGATAATATACAATGAGCAGTTCTTC. It translates to CASSSTSGTIIYNEQFF. This chain uses TRBV14 with TRBJ2-1; TRBD2 aligns across 11 bases. CDR1 is SGHDN and CDR2 is FVKESK in the germline V gene. Germline trimming cut 5 bases from V and 4 bases from J; bases unmatched to any gene: 10. The CDR3 has 17 amino acids. Full variable domain (rest looked up from reference TRBV14 and TRBJ2-1): EAGVTQFPSHSVIEKGQTVTLRCDPISGHDNLYWYRRVMGKEIKFLLHFVKESKQDESGMPNNRFLAERTGGTYSTLKVQPAELEDSGVYFCASSSTSGTIIYNEQFFGPGTRLTVL.

The V and J genes are TRBV7-6 and TRBJ2-5, with 9 nucleotides matching TRBD2. Germline assignment: CDR1 SGHVS and CDR2 FNYEAQ. The junction had 12 bases not matched to a gene; V was cut back by 1 base and J by 3 bases. The CDR3 is 18 residues long. DNA of the CDR3: TGTGCCAGCAGCTTAGTGGTGGGGTCTAGCGGGATCAAAGAGACCCAGTACTTC. Its translation is CASSLVVGSSGIKETQYF.

The gene calls are TRBV9 and TRBJ2-5; no clear D. This CDR3 region has 16 residues. Germline V CDR1 and CDR2: SGDLS, YYNGEE. With 0 bases removed from V and 2 bases from J, the gap between germline ends came to 14 bases. The CDR3 region has the DNA TGTGCCAGCAGCGTAGCTCGGGTACGCAAGCAAGAGACCCAGTACTTC. This sequence encodes CASSVARVRKQETQYF.

The chain joins TRBV10-3 to TRBJ2-4; D unclear. V dropped 0 bases and J dropped 1 base, with 10 bases sitting between them. Germline CDR1 is ENHRY and CDR2 is SYGVKD. The CDR3 contains 16 residues. CDR3 residues: CAISESLLGAKNIQYF. DNA for the CDR3: TGTGCCATCAGTGAGTCGCTCTTGGGGGCCAAAAACATTCAGTACTTC.

DNA for the CDR3: TGTGCCAGCAGCATCAGGTTCAGGACTAGCGGAAACAATGAGCAGTTCTTC. This gives the protein CASSIRFRTSGNNEQFF. The chain uses TRBV7-8 and TRBJ2-1; the match to TRBD2 covers 10 bases. The V segment lost 5 bases and the J segment 5 bases; nucleotides outside the gene matches: 12. Germline V gene sequence: CDR1 SGHVS, CDR2 FQNEAQ. The CDR3 spans 17 residues. Full variable domain (missing parts from reference TRBV7-8 and TRBJ2-1): GAGVSQSPRYKVAKRGQDVALRCDPISGHVSLFWYQQALGQGPEFLTYFQNEAQLDKSGLPSDRFFAERPEGSVSTLKIQRTQQEDSAVYLCASSIRFRTSGNNEQFFGPGTRLTVL.

This chain links TRBV28 with TRBJ2-1; 8 nucleotides agree with TRBD2. The germline gives CDR1 MDHEN, CDR2 SYDVKM. V lost 6 bases and J lost 9; bases outside the gene matches: 16. The CDR3 contains 16 residues. The CDR3 coding sequence is TGTGCCAGCAGCCCAGAGTGGGCGGGAGGTCCACCTGAGCAGTTCTTC. Protein product: CASSPEWAGGPPEQFF.

This clone came up once. V usage is TRBV28 and J usage is TRBJ2-1; maybe TRBD1 (5 bases). This CDR3 has 14 amino acids. Germline V lookup: CDR1 MDHEN, CDR2 SYDVKM. Trimming stripped 5 bases from V and 5 bases from J, with 13 bases between. The CDR3 DNA reads as TGTGCCAGCAGTATACAAGACAGCCACAATGAGCAGTTCTTC. This sequence encodes CASSIQDSHNEQFF.

The rearrangement links TRBV14 to TRBJ1-2, with D hard to call. V dropped 1 base and J dropped 4 bases, with 7 bases sitting between them. Germline lookup yields CDR1 SGHDN and CDR2 FVKESK. CDR3 length equals 13 residues. The CDR3 coding sequence is TGTGCCAGCAGCCAAGTCGGCCCCTATGGCTACACCTTC. Translation: CASSQVGPYGYTF. Filled out from reference TRBV14 and TRBJ1-2, the complete variable domain reads EAGVTQFPSHSVIEKGQTVTLRCDPISGHDNLYWYRRVMGKEIKFLLHFVKESKQDESGMPNNRFLAERTGGTYSTLKVQPAELEDSGVYFCASSQVGPYGYTFGSGTRLTVV.

V is TRBV9 and J is TRBJ2-1, with TRBD2 matching 13 bases. The germline V gene has CDR1 SGDLS and CDR2 YYNGEE. The CDR3 covers 17 residues. The junction had 7 bases not matched to a gene; V was cut back by 4 bases and J by 3 bases. The CDR3 nucleotides read TGTGCCAGCAGCACCCGGACTAGCGGGAGATTCTACAATGAGCAGTTCTTC. It is translated as CASSTRTSGRFYNEQFF.

The J gene is TRBJ1-2, the V gene TRBV11-2, with 7 bases fitting TRBD1. This CDR3 comprises 15 residues. J was trimmed by 4 bases and V by 5 bases; bases with no gene match: 10. The germline CDR1 and CDR2 sequences are SGHAT and FQNNGV. The CDR3 bases are TGTGCCAGCAGCGTTGGTGACAGGGCAGTCTATGGCTACACCTTC. Encoded protein: CASSVGDRAVYGYTF.

This chain connects TRBV15 to TRBJ1-2; a possible D gene is TRBD1 (6 bases). V shed 0 bases and J shed 6 bases, with 11 bases lying between them. The CDR3 length is 14 residues. Germline V gene sequence: CDR1 LNHNV, CDR2 YYDKDF (reference sequence). The CDR3 region has the DNA TGTGCCACCAGCAGAGATCGGGGGGCGAATGGCTACACCTTC. Protein sequence: CATSRDRGANGYTF.

The chain joins TRBV7-2 to TRBJ2-1; D not certain. V shed 3 bases and J shed 3 bases, with 12 bases lying between them. There are 15 residues in the CDR3. Germline-derived CDR1 and CDR2 are SGHTA and FQGNSA. As DNA, the CDR3 is TGTGCCAGCAGCTTGTTTAGTGGGAACTACAATGAGCAGTTCTTC. It yields the protein CASSLFSGNYNEQFF.

This clone was counted only a few times. This chain connects TRBV27 to TRBJ2-3; TRBD2 is a possible D gene (5 bases). V dropped 5 bases and J dropped 4 bases, with 16 bases sitting between them. The CDR3 sequence is 15 residues long. CDR1 is MNHEY, CDR2 SMNVEV, per germline (reference sequence). The CDR3 nucleotides are TGTGCCAGCAGTATCGGGGTGTTAATGTCAGATACGCAGTATTTT. This translates into CASSIGVLMSDTQYF.

CDR3 sequence: CAWSVTPDGTGELFF. For the CDR3, the DNA is TGTGCCTGGAGTGTAACCCCCGACGGCACCGGGGAGCTGTTTTTT. The chain employs TRBV30 and TRBJ2-2; D ambiguous. This CDR3 region has 15 residues. The germline V and J ends were trimmed by 0 bases and 4 bases, with 12 bases remaining between them. Looked up from germline, CDR1 is GTSNPN and CDR2 is SVGIG (reference sequence). Combining the CDR3 with reference TRBV30 and TRBJ2-2 gives the whole variable domain SQTIHQWPATLVQPVGSPLSLECTVEGTSNPNLYWYRQAAGRGLQLLFYSVGIGQISSEVPQNLSASRPQDRQFILSSKKLLLSDSGFYLCAWSVTPDGTGELFFGEGSRLTVL.

CDR3 sequence reads: CASSYTMDSGNTIYF. The CDR3 DNA reads as TGTGCCAGCAGTTACACAATGGACAGTGGAAACACCATATATTTT. The chain couples TRBV6-5 to TRBJ1-3; TRBD1 might be the D (6 bases). The CDR3 length is 15 residues. Germline V gene lookup returns CDR1 MNHEY and CDR2 SVGAGI. Between the trimmed V and J ends, which lost 2 bases and 3 bases, there was a span of 11 bases.

This sequence joins TRBV7-8 and TRBJ2-1; D gene uncertain. The length of the CDR3 is 12 residues. Germline V gene sequence: CDR1 SGHVS, CDR2 FQNEAQ. Trimming took 3 bases from V and 10 from J, leaving 10 bases between them. The CDR3 DNA sequence: TGTGCCAGCAGCTTTCTATTACTGGAGCAGTTCTTC. This sequence encodes CASSFLLLEQFF.

This chain connects TRBV5-1 to TRBJ2-5; 12 positions agree with TRBD1. This CDR3 spans 17 amino acids. The junction had 12 bases not matched to a gene; V was cut back by 4 bases and J by 5 bases. Germline V CDR1 and CDR2: SGHRS, YFSETQ. The CDR3 sequence is CASSRLMGTGGFETQYF. The CDR3 DNA sequence: TGCGCCAGCAGCAGGTTGATGGGGACAGGGGGCTTCGAGACCCAGTACTTC.

V usage is TRBV28 and J usage is TRBJ1-5; D is unclear. The CDR3 sequence is 13 residues long. Germline values: CDR1 MDHEN, CDR2 SYDVKM. V dropped 8 bases and J dropped 1 base, with 9 bases sitting between them. For the CDR3, the DNA is TGTGCCAGCGGTACCCCGAGCAATCAGCCCCAGCATTTT. It is translated as CASGTPSNQPQHF.

The CDR3 nucleotides read TGTGCCAGCAGTTTAGGTAGCGGGAGTTATGAGCAGTTCTTC. The encoded protein is CASSLGSGSYEQFF. J is TRBJ2-1 and V is TRBV27; 9 positions match TRBD2. Trimming took 2 bases from V and 8 from J; bases not matched to a gene: 4. Germline-derived CDR1 and CDR2 are MNHEY and SMNVEV (reference sequence). CDR3 size: 14 residues.

The CDR3 nucleotides are TGCAGCGTTGCTCCCGCTGGGTGGAACACCGGGGAGCTGTTTTTT. This encodes CSVAPAGWNTGELFF. The chain combines TRBV29-1 with TRBJ2-2; D remains ambiguous. This CDR3 contains 15 residues. Trimming shortened V by 4 bases and J by 1 base, and 13 bases separated the two germline ends. Looked up from germline, CDR1 is SQVTM and CDR2 is ANQGSEA.

V is TRBV15 and J is TRBJ2-1; D remains ambiguous. CDR3 length: 16 residues. The germline V gene encodes CDR1 LNHNV and CDR2 YYDKDF (reference sequence). V dropped 2 bases and J dropped 0 bases, with 11 bases sitting between them. CDR3 sequence reads: CATSRNLVDSYNEQFF. The DNA of the CDR3 is TGTGCCACCAGCAGAAATTTGGTGGACTCCTACAATGAGCAGTTCTTC.

This rearrangement joins TRBV7-9 to TRBJ2-5; 8 bases line up with TRBD1. Germline CDR1 is SEHNR and CDR2 is FQNEAQ (reference sequence). J gave up 4 bases and V 8 bases, and 9 bases lay outside the gene matches. This CDR3 comprises 14 residues. The CDR3 region has the DNA TGTGCCAGCGTTGGGACAGGTCGGGGAGAGACCCAGTACTTC. This encodes CASVGTGRGETQYF. Full variable domain (rest looked up from reference TRBV7-9 and TRBJ2-5): DTGVSQNPRHKITKRGQNVTFRCDPISEHNRLYWYRQTLGQGPEFLTYFQNEAQLEKSRLLSDRFSAERPKGSFSTLEIQRTEQGDSAMYLCASVGTGRGETQYFGPGTRLLVL.